What follows are 8 T cell receptor beta chains derived from one specimen sequenced in a study of T-cell memory formation after mild COVID-19. TCRdb redid the calling of the 5' RACE reads with MiXCR, one entry per CDR3 protein. The table records hundreds of thousands of distinct CDR3 sequences, around 27% of them present only once. The sequenced sample was PBMCs or a T cell subset sorted from them (not recorded which). Source of these receptors: an adult woman who had mild COVID-19 (a few samples of this study predate the infection). Cell type and time point are not known.

This chain connects TRBV20-1 to TRBJ2-1, with 10 bases matching TRBD2. The V and J ends lost 1 base and 9 bases, in that order; junction bases with no gene match: 6. The CDR3 runs to 14 residues. Germline CDR1 DFQATT, CDR2 SNEGSKA (reference sequence). The CDR3 spells CSARAPSGGGEQFF. The CDR3 DNA reads as TGCAGTGCTAGAGCCCCTAGCGGGGGCGGTGAGCAGTTCTTC.

The CDR3 is CASSQVGGPNEKLFF. In DNA, the CDR3 is TGTGCCAGCAGCCAAGTCGGGGGGCCCAATGAAAAACTGTTTTTT. The V gene is TRBV14, the J gene TRBJ1-4; tentative D call: TRBD1 (6 bases). Trimming took 1 base from V and 5 from J, leaving 11 bases between them. The CDR3 sequence is 15 residues long. In germline, CDR1 is SGHDN, CDR2 FVKESK.

V is TRBV12-3 or TRBV12-4 and J is TRBJ1-1; 7 bases agree with TRBD1. The CDR3 has 19 amino acids. Germline trimming cut 3 bases from V and 2 bases from J; bases unmatched to any gene: 18. CDR3 DNA sequence: TGTGCCAGCAGTTTGATGGCTTTAAGGGACAGAGGCCCAAACACTGAAGCTTTCTTT. Amino acid sequence: CASSLMALRDRGPNTEAFF.

The chain links TRBV28 to TRBJ2-5; 12 bases match TRBD2. There are 17 residues in the CDR3. Germline CDR1 is MDHEN and CDR2 is SYDVKM. V dropped 7 bases and J dropped 4; count of bases not matched to a gene: 13. CDR3 nucleotides: TGTGCCAGCAAACCCGGCCGGACTAGCGGGAAGTTAGAGACCCAGTACTTC. The encoded protein is CASKPGRTSGKLETQYF.

This sequence joins TRBV30 and TRBJ2-3; D unclear. Deletions cut 1 base from V and 0 bases from J, with 11 bases between. Germline values: CDR1 GTSNPN, CDR2 SVGIG (reference sequence). The CDR3 covers 15 residues. For the CDR3, the DNA is TGTGCCTGGAGTGACCAAGGGCTTAGCACAGATACGCAGTATTTT. Its translation is CAWSDQGLSTDTQYF.

The rearrangement joins TRBV29-1 to TRBJ2-7; 8 bases are a match to TRBD1. J lost 6 bases, V lost 8 bases, and 12 bases had no gene match. Germline values: CDR1 SQVTM, CDR2 ANQGSEA. This CDR3 has 13 amino acids. The CDR3 nucleotides are TGCAGCACCACCGGGACAGGTTTTAGCGAGCAGTACTTC. Its translation: CSTTGTGFSEQYF.

V usage is TRBV6-5 and J usage is TRBJ2-5; 10 positions agree with TRBD2. This CDR3 region has 16 residues. The V gene's germline CDR1 is MNHEY and CDR2 SVGAGI. V shed 5 bases, J shed 1 base, and the junction held 7 bases outside the gene matches. The DNA of the CDR3 is TGTGCCAGCAGTATTACAAGCGGGGGGGGCCAAGAGACCCAGTACTTC. Protein sequence: CASSITSGGGQETQYF.

The genes are TRBV5-4 and TRBJ2-7; D may correspond to TRBD1 or TRBD2 (6 bases each). The CDR3 contains 14 residues. CDR1 is SGHNT, CDR2 YYREEE, per germline (reference sequence). Trimming took off 3 bases at V and 4 bases at J, with 14 bases between the two ends. CDR3 residues: CASSSGGGEYEQYF. As DNA, the CDR3 is TGTGCCAGCAGCTCTGGGGGCGGGGAATACGAGCAGTACTTC.